One and the same sample provided the 29 T cell receptor beta chains below, sequenced in a study of PD-1 blockade in classical Hodgkin lymphoma. The data were produced by immunoSEQ multiplex PCR, yet TCRdb's version contains in-frame clones alone and is incomplete. The sample records some 41,000 clones, 76% being singletons. Every patient had relapsed following autologous stem cell transplantation, and cohorts differed in brentuximab vedotin exposure. Sequencing was performed on peripheral blood mononuclear cells (PBMCs), taken at baseline. These receptors originate from a human donor with classical Hodgkin lymphoma.

In this sample, this clone turned up a few times. CDR3 nucleotides: TGTGCCTGGAGTGTACGGGGTACCGCTGAAGCTTTCTTT. Protein product: CAWSVRGTAEAFF. The rearrangement joins TRBV30 to TRBJ1-1; D unclear. The CDR3 totals 13 residues. The V end lost 0 bases, the J end lost 6 bases, and 11 bases lay between the germline ends. CDR1 is GTSNPN, CDR2 SVGIG, per germline (reference sequence).

CDR3 in amino acids: CASSLPPGPLKYEQYF. The CDR3, as DNA: TGTGCCAGCAGTCTACCCCCGGGGCCACTCAAATACGAGCAGTACTTC. The chain couples TRBV28 to TRBJ2-7; D may be TRBD1 or TRBD2 (5 bases each). Germline CDR1 is MDHEN and CDR2 is SYDVKM. Trimming removed 5 bases at V and 4 bases at J, with 21 bases between. The CDR3 runs 16 residues.

The chain links TRBV6-4 to TRBJ1-2; D uncertain. Trimming left V 5 bases short and J 0 bases short, with 16 bases between. The CDR3 is 16 residues long. Germline CDR1 MRHNA, CDR2 SNTAGT. CDR3 DNA: TGTGCCAGCAGTCCTTCCGATTTGGCAGCTAACTATGGCTACACCTTC. Protein product: CASSPSDLAANYGYTF.

The chain has TRBV7-4 and TRBJ2-7; TRBD2 agrees at 16 bases. Germline assignment: CDR1 SGHVT and CDR2 SQSDAQ. The J segment lost 0 bases and the V segment lost 3 bases, leaving 5 bases of the junction unmatched. The length of the CDR3 is 18 residues. The CDR3 bases are TGTGCCAGCAGCTTGGGACTAGCGGGAGGGGGGTACTCCTACGAGCAGTACTTC. Protein product: CASSLGLAGGGYSYEQYF.

Concerning this clone: One end of the junction is discordant with germline, which a read error may explain. This chain uses TRBV7-7 with TRBJ2-7; D is ambiguous. Germline assignment: CDR1 SSHAT and CDR2 FNYEAQ (reference sequence). The CDR3 is 14 residues long. In DNA form, the CDR3 reads TGTGCTAGCAGCTTAGCTGGGGTTGGTTACGAGCAGTACTTC. It codes for CASSLAGVGYEQYF.

The chain combines TRBV19 with TRBJ2-5; tentative D call: TRBD1 (6 bases). The closer fit of TRBJ2-7 to the DNA end suggests the J call may be wrong. The CDR3 totals 15 residues. Germline CDR1 LNHDA, CDR2 SQIVND (reference sequence). The CDR3 here is CASSAGTLGTYEQYF. CDR3 nucleotides: TGTGCCAGTAGTGCTGGGACATTGGGGACCTACGAGCAGTACTTC.

The chain recombines TRBV14 with TRBJ1-2; D ambiguous. This CDR3 has 15 amino acids. Per the germline V gene, CDR1 is SGHDN and CDR2 is FVKESK. Trimming took 0 bases from V and 5 from J, leaving 13 bases between them. CDR3 loop: CASSQDSRFQYGYTF. The CDR3 DNA sequence: TGTGCCAGCAGCCAAGATTCCAGGTTCCAATATGGCTACACCTTC.

The rearrangement joins TRBV11-3 to TRBJ1-3; D gene ambiguous. CDR1 and CDR2 from the germline V gene are SGHNT and YENEEA. The CDR3 covers 16 residues. Trimming left V 0 bases short and J 0 bases short, with 9 bases between. Here the CDR3 DNA reads TGTGCCAGCAGCTTAGACGGCCGCTACTCTGGAAACACCATATATTTT. It is translated as CASSLDGRYSGNTIYF.

J is TRBJ2-5 and V is TRBV6-5; D ambiguous. The CDR3 sequence is 14 residues long. V lost 7 bases and J lost 4, with 16 bases in between. Germline values: CDR1 MNHEY, CDR2 SVGAGI. This CDR3 reads CASTNVWNRETQYF. The CDR3 nucleotides read TGTGCCAGCACCAACGTCTGGAACCGAGAGACCCAGTACTTC.

The chain links TRBV4-1 to TRBJ2-7; 7 bases match TRBD1. Trimming removed 1 base from V and 3 bases from J; junction bases left unmatched: 6. CDR1 and CDR2 from the germline V gene are MGHRA and YSYEKL. The CDR3 consists of 15 residues. The CDR3 nucleotides read TGCGCCAGCAGCCAAGGGGACAGACGAGACTACGAGCAGTACTTC. This sequence encodes CASSQGDRRDYEQYF.

Details on this clone: Germline is not matched at one junction end, which may reflect a read error. CDR3 sequence reads: CASKLGGQGYYEQHF. CDR3 sequence (DNA): TGTGCCAGCAAACTCGGGGGACAGGGCTACTACGAGCAGCACTTC. This chain links TRBV6-5 with TRBJ2-7; 9 bases are shared with TRBD1. The CDR3 runs 15 residues. Germline V gives CDR1 MNHEY, CDR2 SVGAGI.

This clone was counted once. The chain is built from TRBV27 and TRBJ2-2, with TRBD1 matching 7 bases. The trim removed 5 bases at V and 1 base at J, leaving 4 bases unmatched. The CDR3 consists of 15 residues. Germline-derived CDR1 and CDR2 are MNHEY and SMNVEV (reference sequence). As DNA, the CDR3 is TGTGCCAGCAGTCCGGGACAGTGGAACACCGGGGAGCTGTTTTTT. Protein sequence: CASSPGQWNTGELFF.

The chain employs TRBV14 and TRBJ2-1; tentatively, D is TRBD1 (6 bases). Germline CDR1 and CDR2: SGHDN and FVKESK. V was trimmed by 3 bases and J by 14 bases, leaving 17 bases between them. This CDR3 contains 13 residues. As DNA, the CDR3 is TGTGCCAGCAGCCAGGCCGGGTCAGGGGCCAAGTTCTTC. The encoded protein is CASSQAGSGAKFF.

The chain carries TRBV4-1 and TRBJ2-7; the D call may be TRBD1 or TRBD2 (6 bases each). The V gene's germline CDR1 is MGHRA and CDR2 YSYEKL. The CDR3 extends over 13 amino acids. The V and J ends lost 6 bases and 3 bases respectively, with 12 bases between them. The CDR3 spells CASSQRGLYEQYF. DNA of the CDR3: TGCGCCAGCAGTCAACGGGGGCTCTACGAGCAGTACTTC.

This chain links TRBV6-5 with TRBJ1-2; 7 nucleotides align to TRBD1. Germline V gives CDR1 MNHEY, CDR2 SVGAGI. The CDR3 sequence is 13 residues long. The V and J ends lost 6 bases and 8 bases, in that order; junction bases with no gene match: 9. Here the CDR3 DNA reads TGTGCCAGCAGCAACCTGACAGGGCCCGGCTACACCTTC. Its protein product is CASSNLTGPGYTF.

The chain uses TRBV4-3 and TRBJ2-3; TRBD2 matches 12 bases. The CDR3 extends over 18 amino acids. The germline V gene encodes CDR1 LGHNA and CDR2 YSLEER. The V and J ends lost 0 bases and 6 bases, in that order; junction bases with no gene match: 10. The DNA for the CDR3 is TGCGCCAGCAGCCAAGATCCGCTAGCGGGAGGGCCCCGGGATACGCAGTATTTT. Residues: CASSQDPLAGGPRDTQYF.

This clone was found a few times. The V call is TRBV7-2, the J call TRBJ2-7; 8 bases agree with TRBD2. CDR3 length equals 16 residues. Germline loops: CDR1 SGHTA, CDR2 FQGNSA. J was trimmed by 4 bases and V by 2 bases; bases with no gene match: 10. CDR3 in DNA: TGTGCCAGCAGCTTATCTCCGAGCGGGAGCGGTTACGAGCAGTACTTC. Translating gives CASSLSPSGSGYEQYF.

The table lists this clone with a few counts. This sequence joins TRBV6-5 and TRBJ1-6; D gene ambiguous. From germline, CDR1 is MNHEY and CDR2 SVGAGI. The CDR3 length is 14 residues. The V end lost 6 bases, the J end lost 6 bases, and 12 bases lay between the germline ends. DNA of the CDR3: TGTGCCAGCAGGCGGGAGCCCTTTAATTCACCCCTCCACTTT. This sequence encodes CASRREPFNSPLHF.

The rearrangement uses TRBV10-3 and TRBJ1-1; D gene unclear. The ends were cut back, 1 base at V and 5 bases at J, with 8 bases in the middle. Germline assignment: CDR1 ENHRY and CDR2 SYGVKD. This CDR3 region has 13 residues. The CDR3 region has the DNA TGTGCCATCAGTGAGTTGGGCGGGACTGAAGCTTTCTTT. It translates to CAISELGGTEAFF.

V and J are TRBV6-1 and TRBJ1-1; D not certain. Germline values: CDR1 MNHNS, CDR2 SASEGT. Deletions cut 1 base from V and 1 base from J, with 4 bases between. This CDR3 has 13 amino acids. The CDR3 DNA sequence: TGTGCCAGCAGTGAAGGTAGGAACACTGAAGCTTTCTTT. This codes for CASSEGRNTEAFF.

The chain uses TRBV4-1 and TRBJ2-2; TRBD2 is a possible D gene (5 bases). V lost 1 base to trimming and J lost 4 bases, with 16 bases between them. The CDR3 spans 17 residues. Germline assignment: CDR1 MGHRA and CDR2 YSYEKL. In DNA form, the CDR3 reads TGCGCCAGCAGCCAAGCGGGAAGCGGCAGAGCCACCGGGGAGCTGTTTTTT. Its translation is CASSQAGSGRATGELFF.

The rearrangement links TRBV9 to TRBJ2-3, with 10 bases identical to TRBD2. Germline loops: CDR1 SGDLS, CDR2 YYNGEE. This CDR3 region has 13 residues. The trim removed 6 bases at V and 9 bases at J, leaving 7 bases unmatched. The CDR3 DNA reads TGTGCCAGCACAGGGCGGACTAGCGGAACGCAGTATTTT. As protein: CASTGRTSGTQYF. Full variable domain (missing parts from reference TRBV9 and TRBJ2-3): DSGVTQTPKHLITATGQRVTLRCSPRSGDLSVYWYQQSLDQGLQFLIQYYNGEERAKGNILERFSAQQFPDLHSELNLSSLELGDSALYFCASTGRTSGTQYFGPGTRLTVL.

This chain joins TRBV29-1 and TRBJ2-7, with TRBD1 identical over 9 bases. The length of the CDR3 is 16 residues. The junction had 14 bases not matched to a gene; V was cut back by 1 base and J by 7 bases. Germline CDR1 reads SQVTM; CDR2 reads ANQGSEA. The CDR3 loop reads CSVEGVFGQGPREQYF. CDR3 DNA sequence: TGCAGCGTTGAAGGTGTTTTCGGACAGGGGCCAAGAGAGCAGTACTTC.

This chain uses TRBV5-4 with TRBJ1-4; TRBD1 is a possible D gene (5 bases). V shed 4 bases and J shed 8 bases, with 18 bases lying between them. This CDR3 contains 15 residues. Germline CDR1 and CDR2: SGHNT and YYREEE (reference sequence). CDR3 DNA sequence: TGTGCCAGCAGCGCCACTTCAGGGCCTGGGGAAAAACTGTTTTTT. This gives the protein CASSATSGPGEKLFF.

This chain uses TRBV19 with TRBJ1-5; unclear D gene. The CDR3 has 13 residues. The germline V gene encodes CDR1 LNHDA and CDR2 SQIVND (reference sequence). V lost 5 bases and J lost 4, with 9 bases in between. CDR3 nucleotide sequence: TGTGCCAGTAGTTTCAGTGTAAATCAGCCCCAGCATTTT. Translating it yields CASSFSVNQPQHF.

The V call is TRBV7-2, the J call TRBJ2-7, with TRBD2 matching over 7 bases. V gave up 5 bases and J gave up 6 bases; unmatched junction bases: 7. This CDR3 is 13 amino acids long. CDR1 is SGHTA and CDR2 is FQGNSA in the germline V gene. CDR3 sequence: CASSRGLVGEQYF. CDR3 coding DNA: TGTGCCAGCAGCCGAGGACTAGTTGGCGAGCAGTACTTC.

With regard to this clone: Other DNA sequences of this sample code for an identical CDR3. CDR3 sequence (DNA): TGTGCCAGTAGTAGGGGACAGGGGTTTTTCTACGAGCAGTACTTC. It translates to CASSRGQGFFYEQYF. The chain combines TRBV19 with TRBJ2-7; TRBD1 matches 10 bases. This CDR3 is 15 amino acids long. CDR1 and CDR2 from the germline V gene are LNHDA and SQIVND (reference sequence). Trimming removed 4 bases from V and 3 bases from J; junction bases left unmatched: 6.

The chain combines TRBV29-1 with TRBJ2-3, with unresolved D. Per the germline V gene, CDR1 is SQVTM and CDR2 is ANQGSEA. The CDR3 extends over 13 amino acids. V lost 2 bases and J 2 bases, leaving 8 bases between the germline ends. CDR3 loop: CSVEPAATDTQYF. DNA of the CDR3: TGCAGCGTTGAACCGGCGGCCACAGATACGCAGTATTTT.

The chain uses TRBV2 and TRBJ2-5; the D gene could be TRBD1 or TRBD2 (5 bases each). This CDR3 comprises 13 residues. Germline CDR1 is SNHLY and CDR2 is FYNNEI. V was clipped by 6 bases and J by 4 bases, with 12 bases between them. This CDR3 is CASSDRDVETQYF. CDR3 sequence (DNA): TGTGCCAGCAGCGACCGGGACGTAGAGACCCAGTACTTC.